These 13 T cell receptor beta chains came from one sample sequenced in a study of vaccination effects on CD4 cells after COVID-19. Sequenced by immunoSEQ multiplex PCR; TCRdb stores in-frame clones only, minus some. The data contain approximately 30,000 clones, approximately 83% of them singletons. The antigens these receptors bind are not known. Prior to sequencing, the ViraFEST assay stimulated PBMC with viral peptide pools, which expanded the antigen-specific CD4+ T cells. Following culture for about ten days, CD4+ T cells were isolated. As their vaccination, participants received two doses of either BNT162b2 or mRNA-1273. The material sequenced was CD4+ T cells from PBMCs cultured with HCoV-NL63 spike peptides, taken after COVID-19 vaccination. The receptors derive from a human donor who received a COVID-19 vaccine. Some clones in this sample may be carry-over from other donors' samples.

The chain has TRBV7-3 and TRBJ1-1, with TRBD1 matching over 8 bases. The CDR3 covers 12 residues. Trimming took 3 bases from V and 7 from J; bases not matched to a gene: 1. CDR1 is SGHTA, CDR2 FQGTGA, per germline. CDR3 in DNA: TGTGCCAGCAGCTTCGACAGGGGTGAAGCTTTCTTT. Translated: CASSFDRGEAFF.

The chain is built from TRBV10-3 and TRBJ2-1; the match to TRBD1 covers 11 bases. Trimming cost V 7 bases and J 2 bases; bases outside gene matches: 13. Germline values: CDR1 ENHRY, CDR2 SYGVKD. The CDR3 covers 18 residues. This CDR3 reads CAIKTGTGGGFTYNEQFF. The DNA of the CDR3 is TGTGCCATCAAAACCGGGACAGGGGGAGGCTTCACCTACAATGAGCAGTTCTTC.

This rearrangement joins TRBV9 to TRBJ2-1, with TRBD2 matching 9 bases. CDR3 length: 16 residues. Trimming cost V 0 bases and J 4 bases; bases outside gene matches: 5. The germline CDR1 and CDR2 sequences are SGDLS and YYNGEE. The CDR3 sequence is CASSVGLAGLYNEQFF. The DNA for the CDR3 is TGTGCCAGCAGCGTAGGGCTAGCGGGGTTATACAATGAGCAGTTCTTC.

V is TRBV19 and J is TRBJ2-3; 9 positions agree with TRBD2. The V and J ends lost 8 bases and 0 bases, in that order; junction bases with no gene match: 3. The CDR3 covers 14 residues. Germline V lookup: CDR1 LNHDA, CDR2 SQIVND (reference sequence). The CDR3 reads CASERGASTDTQYF. The CDR3 region has the DNA TGTGCCAGTGAGCGGGGGGCAAGCACAGATACGCAGTATTTT.

The gene calls are TRBV10-2 and TRBJ2-7; D ambiguous. This CDR3 contains 12 residues. The V and J ends lost 0 bases and 5 bases respectively, with 5 bases between them. Germline CDR1 is WSHSY and CDR2 is SAAADI. This CDR3 is CASSESYNEQYV. The CDR3 region has the DNA TGCGCCAGCAGTGAGTCGTATAACGAGCAGTACGTC.

In its sample, this clone was seen a few times. V and J are TRBV7-8 and TRBJ1-6; tentatively, D is TRBD1 (5 bases). Trimming shortened V by 1 base and J by 10 bases, and 14 bases separated the two germline ends. Germline V CDR1 and CDR2: SGHVS, FQNEAQ. CDR3 length: 15 amino acids. CDR3 nucleotide sequence: TGTGCCAGCAGCTTAGTTCGGGGCCAGAGGTCACCCCTCCACTTT. This encodes CASSLVRGQRSPLHF.

This chain uses TRBV5-1 with TRBJ2-2; no reliable D call. This CDR3 is built from 14 residues. V dropped 0 bases and J dropped 0 bases, with 3 bases sitting between them. From germline, CDR1 is SGHRS and CDR2 YFSETQ. CDR3: CASSLAPNTGELFF. The CDR3 DNA follows: TGCGCCAGCAGCTTGGCCCCGAACACCGGGGAGCTGTTTTTT.

The chain joins TRBV24-1 to TRBJ2-3; possible D gene TRBD1, 6 bases. Germline V gene data show CDR1 as KGHDR and CDR2 as SFDVKD. The CDR3 covers 15 residues. The V gene lost 6 bases and the J gene lost 3 bases, with 15 bases spanning the gap. The CDR3 sequence: CATSLTGLGTDTQYF. The CDR3 coding sequence is TGTGCCACCAGTTTGACAGGTTTAGGGACAGATACGCAGTATTTT.

V is TRBV18 and J is TRBJ2-4; possible D gene TRBD2, 7 bases. This CDR3 has 15 amino acids. V lost 3 bases and J 7 bases, leaving 16 bases between the germline ends. Germline CDR1 is KGHSH and CDR2 is LQKENI. The CDR3 region is CASSPSGGRGNIQYF. CDR3 coding DNA: TGTGCCAGCTCACCTTCCGGGGGGCGCGGGAACATTCAGTACTTC. Complete variable domain (other parts from reference TRBV18 and TRBJ2-4): NAGVMQNPRHLVRRRGQEARLRCSPMKGHSHVYWYRQLPEEGLKFMVYLQKENIIDESGMPKERFSAEFPKEGPSILRIQQVVRGDSAAYFCASSPSGGRGNIQYFGAGTRLSVL.

This chain uses TRBV7-2 with TRBJ2-2; D is possibly TRBD1 or TRBD2 (5 bases each). The CDR3 runs 14 residues. Germline CDR1 is SGHTA and CDR2 is FQGNSA. The germline V and J ends were trimmed by 5 bases and 5 bases, with 12 bases remaining between them. The CDR3 bases are TGTGCCAGCAGCCCATACTGGGGGACCGGGGAGCTGTTTTTT. It encodes CASSPYWGTGELFF.

V is TRBV9 and J is TRBJ2-5; 7 bases are a match to TRBD1. This CDR3 is 16 amino acids long. Unmatched junction bases numbered 9, after V lost 0 bases and J lost 4 bases. Germline CDR1 is SGDLS and CDR2 is YYNGEE. The CDR3 DNA sequence: TGTGCCAGCAGCGTAGGGCTGGGACAGAGGGGAGAGACCCAGTACTTC. It encodes CASSVGLGQRGETQYF.

V is TRBV10-3 and J is TRBJ1-1; D unresolved. V was trimmed by 2 bases and J by 4 bases, leaving 11 bases between them. The germline V gene encodes CDR1 ENHRY and CDR2 SYGVKD. This CDR3 comprises 14 residues. This CDR3 is CAISEGHSLTEAFF. CDR3 DNA: TGTGCCATCAGTGAGGGCCATTCCCTCACTGAAGCTTTCTTT.

In its sample, this clone was seen once. This chain joins TRBV9 and TRBJ1-4; 7 positions match TRBD1. The CDR3 is made up of 15 amino acids. Trimming at V came to 1 base and at J to 5 bases, leaving 5 bases not matched to a gene. CDR1 is SGDLS and CDR2 is YYNGEE in the germline V gene. The CDR3 region has the DNA TGTGCCAGCAGCGTATTAGGGGGCCCGAATGAAAAACTGTTTTTT. This sequence encodes CASSVLGGPNEKLFF.